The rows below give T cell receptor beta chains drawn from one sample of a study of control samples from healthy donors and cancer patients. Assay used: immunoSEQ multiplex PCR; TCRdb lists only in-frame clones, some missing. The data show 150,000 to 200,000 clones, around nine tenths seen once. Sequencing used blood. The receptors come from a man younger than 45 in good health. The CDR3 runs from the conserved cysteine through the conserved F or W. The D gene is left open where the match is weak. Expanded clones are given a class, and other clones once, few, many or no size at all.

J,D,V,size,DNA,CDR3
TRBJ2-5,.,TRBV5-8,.,TGTGCCAGCAGCTTGGTTCTGGGGGCGGAGGAGACCCAGTACTTC,CASSLVLGAEETQYF
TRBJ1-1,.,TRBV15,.,TGTGCCACCAGCAGAGATCTGGGAACCGGCACTGAAGCTTTCTTT,CATSRDLGTGTEAFF
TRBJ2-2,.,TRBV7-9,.,TGTGCCAGCAGCTTAAATACCGGGGAGCTGTTTTTT,CASSLNTGELFF
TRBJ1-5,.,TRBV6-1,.,TGTGCCAGCAGTGAAGCCCGGACAGCTCGCAATCAGCCCCAGCATTTT,CASSEARTARNQPQHF
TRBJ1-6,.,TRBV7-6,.,TGTGCCAGCAGCTTAGGGACAGTTAATTCACCCCTCCACTTT,CASSLGTVNSPLHF
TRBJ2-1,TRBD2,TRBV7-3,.,TGTGCCAGCAGCTTAACCTCTAGCGGGAGAAGGACCTACAATGAGCAGTTCTTC,CASSLTSSGRRTYNEQFF
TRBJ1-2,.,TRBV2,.,TGTGCCAGCAAGGGGGATCGGTATGGCTACACCTTC,CASKGDRYGYTF
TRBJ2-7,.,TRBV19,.,TGTGCCAGTAGTATTAGCTCTGCGAGCGGCTCCTCCTACGAGCAGTACTTC,CASSISSASGSSYEQYF
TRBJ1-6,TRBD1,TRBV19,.,TGTGCCAGTAGTATCTCCGACAGGGGCTATAATTCACCCCTCCACTTT,CASSISDRGYNSPLHF
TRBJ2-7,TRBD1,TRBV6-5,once,TGTGCCAGCAGTCCAATAGGGACAGGAATGTACGAGCAGTACTTC,CASSPIGTGMYEQYF
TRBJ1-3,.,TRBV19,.,TGTGCCAGTAGTATTTCCGGAAACACCATATATTTT,CASSISGNTIYF
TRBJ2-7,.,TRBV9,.,TGTGCCAGCAGCGTAACCGGGACCTCCTACGAGCAGTACTTC,CASSVTGTSYEQYF
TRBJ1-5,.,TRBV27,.,TGTGCCAGCAGTTTATCCCTTAACTATCAGCCCCAGCATTTT,CASSLSLNYQPQHF
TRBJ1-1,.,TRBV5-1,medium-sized,TGCGCCAGCAGCTTGGACAGTTCAATCGGGACTGAAGCTTTCTTT,CASSLDSSIGTEAFF
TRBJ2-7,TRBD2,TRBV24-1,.,TGTGCCACCAGTGACGCGGGACTAGCGGGAGGTGAGCAGTACTTC,CATSDAGLAGGEQYF
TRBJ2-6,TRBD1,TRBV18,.,TGTGCCAGCTCGCAGGGACAGGGCCACTCTGGGGCCAACGTCCTGACTTTC,CASSQGQGHSGANVLTF
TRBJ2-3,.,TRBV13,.,TGTGCCAGCAGCACTAGCACAGATACGCAGTATTTT,CASSTSTDTQYF